This T cell receptor (beta chain) was captured by sequencing in a study of OX40 agonist ivuxolimab in advanced cancers. Autoimmune disease history or systemic immunosuppression was exclusionary. Drawing of blood for sampling happened at baseline, at cycle 4 day 1, and at cycle 7 day 1. Germline V CDR1 and CDR2: SGHRS, YFSETQ. V was clipped by 0 bases and J by 7 bases; unmatched bases: 8. CDR3 length equals 15 residues. The repertoire was sequenced with immunoSEQ multiplex PCR; TCRdb's copy has only in-frame clones and lacks some. This repertoire shows around 27,000 clones, over 75% found once; its top ten account for 20% to 25%.

The receptor was derived from an adult with an advanced solid tumor such as melanoma, head and neck, liver or kidney cancer. The starting material was CD4+ or CD8+ T cells sorted from blood, obtained in a trial of the OX40 agonist ivuxolimab. The chain has TRBV5-1 and TRBJ2-5; 8 bases are a match to TRBD2. In nucleotides, the CDR3 is TGCGCCAGCAGCTTGGAGGGCGGGGGGCCGGGGACCCAGTACTTC. It encodes CASSLEGGGPGTQYF.